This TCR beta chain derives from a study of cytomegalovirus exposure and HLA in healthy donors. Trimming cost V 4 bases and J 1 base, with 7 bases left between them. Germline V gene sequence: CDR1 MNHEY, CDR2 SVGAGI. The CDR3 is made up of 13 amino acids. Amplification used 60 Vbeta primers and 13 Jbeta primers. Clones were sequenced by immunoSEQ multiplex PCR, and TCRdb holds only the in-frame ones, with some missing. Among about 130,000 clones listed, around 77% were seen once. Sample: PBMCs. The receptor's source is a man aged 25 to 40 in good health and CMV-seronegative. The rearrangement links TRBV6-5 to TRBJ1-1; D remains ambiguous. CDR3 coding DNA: TGTGCCAGCAGTTCCCTCGGGAACACTGAAGCTTTCTTT. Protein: CASSSLGNTEAFF.